This T cell receptor beta chain stems from a study of T-cell memory formation after mild COVID-19. Barcoded TCR alpha and TCR beta cDNA libraries with UMIs came from 5'RACE using constant-segment primers. MiXCR, run by TCRdb on the 5' RACE reads, gives a single entry per CDR3 protein. The sample holds 400,000 to 500,000 distinct CDR3 sequences, 18% seen once. Trimming took 6 bases from V and 6 from J, leaving 17 bases between them. CDR1 and CDR2 (germline): MNHNS, SASEGT. CDR3 length: 14 amino acids. The TCR was taken from a man younger than 35 who had mild COVID-19 (a few samples of this study predate the infection). Cell type and time point are not known. Sequenced: PBMCs or a T cell subset sorted from them (not recorded which). The chain carries TRBV6-1 and TRBJ1-2; a weak D match, TRBD1 (5 bases). Written as DNA, the CDR3 is TGTGCCAGCAGCACTCAGGGAGTTGGGAATGGCTACACCTTC. Protein: CASSTQGVGNGYTF.